These T cell receptor beta chains were read from a single sample in a study of regulatory T cells in long-lasting Graves disease. TCRdb itself ran the multiplex PCR reads through MiXCR, one entry per CDR3 protein. Found here are 400,000 to 550,000 distinct CDR3 sequences, 15% of them singletons; the top ten hold 16%. This sample also appeared in a second study, on T cells in Graves' hyperthyroidism and ophthalmopathy.

The input for sequencing was peripheral blood mononuclear cells (PBMCs), taken at new diagnosis, from a patient treated with antithyroid drugs. All receptors derive from a woman between 25 and 40 years old with Graves disease. CDR3s include the opening cysteine and the closing phenylalanine or tryptophan. D genes are given only for firm matches. Rows give clone size only sometimes, using once, few, many, or a class for an expanded clone.

D	size	V	J	DNA	CDR3
NA	few	TRBV7-9	TRBJ1-6	TGTGCCAGCAGCTTGGACGCCAATAATTCACCCCTCCACTTT	CASSLDANNSPLHF
NA	many	TRBV28	TRBJ2-7	TGTGCCAGCAGTTTATTGAGGGGGTCCTACGAGCAGTACTTC	CASSLLRGSYEQYF
NA	many	TRBV5-1	TRBJ2-1	TGCGCCAGCAGCGATCGACAGTACAATGAGCAGTTCTTC	CASSDRQYNEQFF
NA	few	TRBV20-1	TRBJ2-7	TGCAGTGCTTACGAGGGGGGCGGCCACTACGAGCAGTACTTC	CSAYEGGGHYEQYF
NA	NA	TRBV11-2	TRBJ2-7	TGTGCCAGCAGCCCCACTCTAGCGAACTACGAGCAGTACTTC	CASSPTLANYEQYF
NA	few	TRBV5-1	TRBJ1-2	TGCGCCAGCAGCTTGGACGGAAACTATGGCTACACCTTC	CASSLDGNYGYTF
NA	many	TRBV12-3/TRBV12-4	TRBJ1-5	TGTGCCAGCAGGGCTTCTCATCGCAATCAGCCCCAGCATTTT	CASRASHRNQPQHF
NA	many	TRBV7-9	TRBJ2-2	TGTGCCAGCAGCTCTGGGCCCCACGGCAACACCGGGGAGCTGTTTTTT	CASSSGPHGNTGELFF
NA	few	TRBV28	TRBJ2-2	TGTGCCAGCAGTTATGTTTTCAGGGGCTTAAACACCGGGGAGCTGTTTTTT	CASSYVFRGLNTGELFF
NA	many	TRBV3-1	TRBJ1-5	TGTGCCAGCAGCCTCGGATGGGGGGTTGGGCAGCCCCAGCATTTT	CASSLGWGVGQPQHF
TRBD2	many	TRBV7-8	TRBJ2-7	TGTGCCAGCAGCGAAGGACTAGCGGGAGTGCCCTACGAGCAGTACTTC	CASSEGLAGVPYEQYF
NA	many	TRBV30	TRBJ2-5	TGTGCCTGGAGGCTATGGGAGACCCAGTACTTC	CAWRLWETQYF
NA	many	TRBV11-2	TRBJ2-5	TGTGCCAGCAGCTTCGGGGACCGGGAGTACTTC	CASSFGDREYF
NA	many	TRBV30	TRBJ1-1	TGTGCCTGGAATCGTGGGGTAAACACTGAAGCTTTCTTT	CAWNRGVNTEAFF
NA	NA	TRBV6-1	TRBJ2-1	TGTGCCAGCAACTGGCGGAACTCCTACAATAAGCAGTTCTTC	CASNWRNSYNKQFF
TRBD2	few	TRBV20-1	TRBJ2-1	TGCAGTGCCGGCACCGGGACTAGCACAAATCCCTACAATGAGCAGTTCTTC	CSAGTGTSTNPYNEQFF
NA	many	TRBV2	TRBJ2-3	TGTGCCAGCAGTGACACAGGCACAGATACGCAGTATTTT	CASSDTGTDTQYF
NA	many	TRBV14	TRBJ2-1	TGTGCCAGCAGCTTTGGGTGGGAGCAGTTCTTC	CASSFGWEQFF
NA	few	TRBV28	TRBJ1-4	TGTGCCAGCAGTTCCACAGTACTTGCAACTAATGAAAAACTGTTTTTT	CASSSTVLATNEKLFF
TRBD2	NA	TRBV30	TRBJ2-1	TGTGCCTGGAGTGTTGGGATACCGGGACTAGCGGGGAATTACAATGAGCAGTTCTTC	CAWSVGIPGLAGNYNEQFF
NA	many	TRBV9	TRBJ2-3	TGTGCCAGCAGCGTAGAACTCTTAGGTGCAGATACGCAGTATTTT	CASSVELLGADTQYF
TRBD2	few	TRBV7-2	TRBJ2-5	TGTGCCAGCAGTTCGGGGGGGGGGGTCCAAGAGACCCAGTACTTC	CASSSGGGVQETQYF
TRBD2	many	TRBV29-1	TRBJ2-2	TGCAGCGTTGCCTGGACTAGCTACACCGGGGAGCTGTTTTTT	CSVAWTSYTGELFF
NA	few	TRBV19	TRBJ2-2	TGTGCCAGTAGTATTGGGCGGCCCGGGGAGCTGTTTTTT	CASSIGRPGELFF
NA	many	TRBV5-1	TRBJ2-1	TGCGCCAGCAGCTTGGCCGTGGGCGGTGAGCAGTTCTTC	CASSLAVGGEQFF
TRBD2	many	TRBV19	TRBJ2-1	TGTGCCAGTAGTATGGGGAGGGTCAATGAGCAGTTCTTC	CASSMGRVNEQFF
TRBD2	NA	TRBV13	TRBJ2-1	TGTGCCAGCAGCTTAGAACAACCGGGACTAGCGGGAAGCCCAAGCTCCTACAATGAGCAGTTCTTC	CASSLEQPGLAGSPSSYNEQFF
NA	NA	TRBV5-4	TRBJ2-2	TGTGCCAGCAGCTTGGCGGTGCGGCCGAGGACCCCCGGGGAGCTGTTTTTT	CASSLAVRPRTPGELFF
TRBD1	NA	TRBV20-1	TRBJ1-1	TGCAGTGCTAGAGGTTTAGGGGCGGGGACAGGGGGCCCGAACACTGAAGCTTTCTTT	CSARGLGAGTGGPNTEAFF
NA	many	TRBV10-3	TRBJ1-1	TGTGCCATCAGTGAGTCCCGGGTGGGGGCTTTCTTT	CAISESRVGAFF
NA	NA	TRBV20-1	TRBJ1-5	TGCAGTGCTTCAGAAGGGGCGCGGGCCAATCAGCCCCAGCATTTT	CSASEGARANQPQHF
NA	few	TRBV14	TRBJ1-4	TGTGCCAGCAGCCAGAACTGGACTTCCAATGAAAAACTGTTTTTT	CASSQNWTSNEKLFF
TRBD1	NA	TRBV27	TRBJ2-7	TGTGCCAGCAAGGACAGGGATTTTTACGAGCAGTACTTC	CASKDRDFYEQYF
NA	few	TRBV18	TRBJ2-5	TGTGCCAGCTCCCCTAACGGGCGGGACCAAGAGACCCAGTACTTC	CASSPNGRDQETQYF
TRBD2	many	TRBV3-1	TRBJ2-3	TGTGCCAGCAGCCAAGAGGGCGCGGGGGGGCAGTATTTT	CASSQEGAGGQYF
TRBD2	NA	TRBV5-5	TRBJ2-1	TGTGCCAGCAGCTTGGTCACGGGAGGCGGTAATGAGCAGTTCTTC	CASSLVTGGGNEQFF
NA	many	TRBV5-6	TRBJ1-2	TGTGCCAGCACCGAACAGGGCCTCACCTATGGCTACACCTTC	CASTEQGLTYGYTF
TRBD1	many	TRBV18	TRBJ1-2	TGTGCCAGCTCCCCCGGACAGGCCCTCCCCCCCACCTTC	CASSPGQALPPTF
NA	many	TRBV5-4	TRBJ1-2	TGTGCCAGCACCGGACAGTCCTATGGCTACACCTTC	CASTGQSYGYTF
TRBD2	NA	TRBV20-1	TRBJ2-1	TGCAGTGCCCCCCTCACTAGCGGGAGTAAACAGTTCTTC	CSAPLTSGSKQFF
NA	many	TRBV6-1	TRBJ2-7	TGTGCCAGCAGTAAGGCCGAAACAAACTACGAGCAGTACTTC	CASSKAETNYEQYF
NA	NA	TRBV4-2	TRBJ2-7	TGTGCCAGCAGCCAAGATGTTACGACGGCCGGAGAGCAGTACTTC	CASSQDVTTAGEQYF
NA	many	TRBV20-1	TRBJ1-3	TGCAGTGCTAGGGAGTCCACAGGGTCTGGAAACACCATATATTTT	CSARESTGSGNTIYF
NA	many	TRBV7-9	TRBJ2-3	TGTGCCAGCAGCTTAGGCAGGGCCTCACGGGATACGCAGTATTTT	CASSLGRASRDTQYF
NA	many	TRBV7-3	TRBJ2-3	TGTGCCAGCAGCGGAACGGGGGACACAGATACGCAGTATTTT	CASSGTGDTDTQYF
TRBD1	NA	TRBV6-1	TRBJ1-1	TGTGCCAGCAGTGAAGCTGGACAGGGAGTGAACACTGAAGCTTTCTTT	CASSEAGQGVNTEAFF
TRBD2	NA	TRBV28	TRBJ2-3	TGTGCCGGCAGTGTGCCGGGACTAGCAGGAGATACGCAGTATTTT	CAGSVPGLAGDTQYF
NA	NA	TRBV28	TRBJ2-3	TGTGCCAGCAGCTTGGTCCCAAATTCACCGTATTTT	CASSLVPNSPYF
TRBD2	many	TRBV7-8	TRBJ2-7	TGTGCCAGCAGCTTAGTGTGGAGCGGGGCCCTCTCCTACGAGCAGTACTTC	CASSLVWSGALSYEQYF
NA	NA	TRBV10-2	TRBJ1-5	TGCGCCAGCCCGGACAGAGATATCAATCAGCCCCAGCATTTT	CASPDRDINQPQHF
NA	NA	TRBV14	TRBJ2-7	TGTGCCAGCAGCCAAAGAACAGGGAGTGTGCGTCGGGAGCAGTACTTC	CASSQRTGSVRREQYF
NA	many	TRBV10-2	TRBJ2-7	TGCGCCAGTAGTCCGGCGGTCTACGAGCAGTACTTC	CASSPAVYEQYF
NA	few	TRBV20-1	TRBJ2-7	TGCAGTGCTAGGTCGGGCACCTCCTACGAGCAGTACTTC	CSARSGTSYEQYF